One sample yielded the 26 T cell receptor beta chains listed below, sequenced in a study of early T cells in non-severe SARS-CoV-2 infection. TCRdb redid the calling of the 5' RACE reads with MiXCR, one entry per CDR3 protein. The sample carries tens of thousands of distinct CDR3 sequences, around 5.7% recorded once. What was sequenced was whole blood. The source of these receptors is an adult who was a healthcare worker with PCR-confirmed SARS-CoV-2 infection or an uninfected control (not recorded which).

The table lists this clonotype with many counts. This chain uses TRBV28 with TRBJ1-1; a possible D gene is TRBD1 (5 bases). The CDR3 has 15 amino acids. Germline lookup yields CDR1 MDHEN and CDR2 SYDVKM. Deletions cut 5 bases from V and 4 bases from J, with 17 bases between. CDR3 protein: CASSTRERLGTEAFF. Here the CDR3 DNA reads TGTGCCAGCAGTACCAGGGAGAGGCTAGGCACTGAAGCTTTCTTT.

This chain connects TRBV29-1 to TRBJ2-7; D is perhaps TRBD1 or TRBD2 (5 bases each). CDR3 length: 14 residues. V shed 7 bases and J shed 0 bases, with 16 bases lying between them. Germline V gives CDR1 SQVTM, CDR2 ANQGSEA. The CDR3 spells CSAYPGPTSYEQYF. DNA for the CDR3: TGCAGCGCTTATCCGGGACCGACCTCCTACGAGCAGTACTTC.

In its sample, this clonotype was seen a few times. This chain links TRBV19 with TRBJ2-4, with 7 nucleotides matching TRBD1. Germline V gene lookup returns CDR1 LNHDA and CDR2 SQIVND (reference sequence). V dropped 7 bases and J dropped 7; count of bases not matched to a gene: 10. This CDR3 is 14 amino acids long. This CDR3 reads CASTRDSRGNIQYF. The CDR3 DNA reads as TGTGCCAGTACCAGGGACAGCAGGGGGAACATTCAGTACTTC.

This clonotype showed up many times. The chain recombines TRBV12-5 with TRBJ2-1; 10 bases line up with TRBD1. The J segment lost 0 bases and the V segment lost 6 bases, leaving 5 bases of the junction unmatched. This CDR3 spans 16 amino acids. Germline V gives CDR1 LGHNT, CDR2 FRNRAP. For the CDR3, the DNA is TGTGCTAGTGGGACAGGGGGCTCCAGCTCCTACAATGAGCAGTTCTTC. Translated, it gives CASGTGGSSSYNEQFF. The whole variable domain, remainder taken from reference TRBV12-5 and TRBJ2-1, is DARVTQTPRHKVTEMGQEVTMRCQPILGHNTVFWYRQTMMQGLELLAYFRNRAPLDDSGMPKDRFSAEMPDATLATLKIQPSEPRDSAVYFCASGTGGSSSYNEQFFGPGTRLTVL.

This clonotype was seen ten or more times. The chain uses TRBV27 and TRBJ2-7; D gene unclear. The CDR3 loop spans 13 amino acids. Germline CDR1 reads MNHEY; CDR2 reads SMNVEV (reference sequence). Between the trimmed V and J ends, which lost 1 base and 3 bases, there was a span of 7 bases. This chain's CDR3 is CASSLFPHYEQYF. CDR3 sequence (DNA): TGTGCCAGCAGTTTATTCCCTCACTACGAGCAGTACTTC.

This clonotype was recorded at least ten times. The V gene is TRBV20-1, the J gene TRBJ2-5; D is possibly TRBD1 or TRBD2 (5 bases each). Germline values: CDR1 DFQATT, CDR2 SNEGSKA (reference sequence). The CDR3 contains 12 residues. CDR3 amino acids: CSLRRTQETQYF. The DNA for the CDR3 is TGCAGCTTACGGAGGACACAAGAGACCCAGTACTTC.

The V gene is TRBV7-3, the J gene TRBJ2-3; tentatively, D is TRBD2 (6 bases). Germline CDR1 is SGHTA and CDR2 is FQGTGA. This CDR3 comprises 17 residues. V was cut by 2 bases and J by 8 bases, with 23 bases left in between. The CDR3 region is CASSLQRRGSGSGTQYF. CDR3 nucleotide sequence: TGTGCCAGCAGCTTACAGCGGAGAGGGAGCGGGTCGGGTACGCAGTATTTT.

This clonotype was observed many times. The chain links TRBV5-1 to TRBJ2-7, with D perhaps TRBD1 or TRBD2 (5 bases each). The V gene lost 7 bases and the J gene lost 5 bases, with 22 bases spanning the gap. CDR1 and CDR2 from the germline V gene are SGHRS and YFSETQ. The CDR3 spans 15 residues. This CDR3 reads CASRPGTPVSDEQYF. CDR3 nucleotides: TGCGCCAGCCGGCCCGGGACCCCGGTTAGCGACGAGCAGTACTTC.

This clonotype was seen at least ten times. The gene calls are TRBV28 and TRBJ2-3, with a weak D call TRBD1 (5 bases). The germline V and J ends were trimmed by 5 bases and 8 bases, with 20 bases remaining between them. The germline CDR1 and CDR2 sequences are MDHEN and SYDVKM. The CDR3 consists of 15 residues. The DNA of the CDR3 is TGTGCCAGCAGTCCTGGGGCAGAAACTACCAGTACGCAGTATTTT. Translated, it gives CASSPGAETTSTQYF.

The CDR3 reads CSARGAGRAPLHF. CDR3 coding DNA: TGCAGTGCTAGAGGTGCGGGCCGGGCACCCCTCCACTTT. The V and J genes are TRBV20-1 and TRBJ1-6; D not certain. With 1 base removed from V and 11 bases from J, the gap between germline ends came to 12 bases. The CDR3 contains 13 residues. Germline values: CDR1 DFQATT, CDR2 SNEGSKA (reference sequence).

This clonotype was counted ten times or more. V is TRBV20-1 and J is TRBJ2-1; no clear D. V was cut by 4 bases and J by 3 bases, with 10 bases left in between. The germline V gene has CDR1 DFQATT and CDR2 SNEGSKA (reference sequence). The CDR3 is made up of 13 amino acids. This CDR3 reads CSAMAEHYNEQFF. The CDR3 region has the DNA TGCAGTGCTATGGCGGAACACTACAATGAGCAGTTCTTC.

This clonotype was seen repeatedly, ten times or more. The gene calls are TRBV30 and TRBJ2-1, with 7 bases fitting TRBD2. The V gene's germline CDR1 is GTSNPN and CDR2 SVGIG (reference sequence). The V segment lost 8 bases and the J segment 4 bases; nucleotides outside the gene matches: 8. The CDR3 length is 13 residues. CDR3: CAMSGGSYNEQFF. For the CDR3, the DNA is TGTGCCATGTCGGGAGGATCATACAATGAGCAGTTCTTC.

This clonotype was seen repeatedly, ten times or more. The chain employs TRBV2 and TRBJ2-5; the D gene is possibly TRBD1 (6 bases). V shed 2 bases and J shed 1 base, with 14 bases lying between them. The germline CDR1 and CDR2 sequences are SNHLY and FYNNEI. This CDR3 spans 16 amino acids. The CDR3 region is CASSESKGTSQETQYF. CDR3 DNA: TGTGCCAGCAGTGAATCTAAAGGGACATCCCAAGAGACCCAGTACTTC.

This clonotype was detected a few times. The V and J genes are TRBV18 and TRBJ2-3; TRBD2 matches 9 bases. The V gene end was trimmed by 2 bases and the J gene end by 0 bases; junction bases not matched to a gene: 12. The CDR3 contains 19 residues. Germline CDR1 KGHSH, CDR2 LQKENI. For the CDR3, the DNA is TGTGCCAGCTCACCAGGGGTAGCGGGAGCCACCCCTAGCACAGATACGCAGTATTTT. Protein sequence: CASSPGVAGATPSTDTQYF.

The table lists this clonotype with a few counts. The rearrangement links TRBV20-1 to TRBJ2-7; the D is unclear. Looked up from germline, CDR1 is DFQATT and CDR2 is SNEGSKA (reference sequence). The V and J ends lost 3 bases and 2 bases respectively, with 5 bases between them. The CDR3 is 11 amino acids. CDR3 amino acids: CSARSPYEQYF. CDR3 nucleotides: TGCAGTGCTAGGTCCCCCTACGAGCAGTACTTC.

There are a few counts of this clonotype. This chain connects TRBV7-6 to TRBJ2-7; 7 bases are a match to TRBD2. There are 16 residues in the CDR3. Germline-derived CDR1 and CDR2 are SGHVS and FNYEAQ. With V trimmed by 4 bases and J by 2 bases, 11 bases remained unmatched. The CDR3 nucleotides read TGTGCCAGCAGCTCGCGCCCAAGCGGGGTAGCCTACGAGCAGTACTTC. Protein product: CASSSRPSGVAYEQYF.

This clonotype was counted between two and nine times. The CDR3 sequence is CASSQVEGTGNTIYF. The CDR3 coding sequence is TGCGCCAGCAGCCAAGTTGAGGGGACTGGAAACACCATATATTTT. This chain joins TRBV4-1 and TRBJ1-3, with D possibly matching TRBD1 (5 bases). Trimming stripped 1 base from V and 2 bases from J, with 9 bases between. This CDR3 comprises 15 residues. CDR1 is MGHRA, CDR2 YSYEKL, per germline.

This clonotype was found many times. The V call is TRBV30, the J call TRBJ2-1; tentative D call: TRBD2 (6 bases). CDR1 and CDR2 from the germline V gene are GTSNPN and SVGIG (reference sequence). There are 13 residues in the CDR3. The ends were cut back, 0 bases at V and 10 bases at J, with 13 bases in the middle. The CDR3 region is CAWSVQGAGEQFF. The CDR3 DNA is TGTGCCTGGAGTGTACAAGGGGCGGGGGAGCAGTTCTTC.

This clonotype occurred many times. The chain uses TRBV12-3 or TRBV12-4 and TRBJ1-1; no firm D call. V lost 4 bases, J lost 0 bases, and 9 bases lay in between. The CDR3 has 14 amino acids. This chain's CDR3 is CASSSGPLNTEAFF. CDR3 sequence (DNA): TGTGCCAGCAGTTCGGGCCCATTGAACACTGAAGCTTTCTTT.

At least ten counts were recorded for this clonotype. V is TRBV15 and J is TRBJ2-7, with TRBD1 matching over 7 bases. CDR3 length: 13 amino acids. V was pared by 1 base and J by 8 bases, with 5 bases of the junction left unmatched. From germline, CDR1 is LNHNV and CDR2 YYDKDF (reference sequence). The DNA for the CDR3 is TGTGCCACCAGCAGAGGTAGGGGGCTTCAGCAGTACTTC. This gives the protein CATSRGRGLQQYF.

At least ten counts were recorded for this clonotype. The V and J genes are TRBV24-1 and TRBJ2-1; D is undetermined. The germline gives CDR1 KGHDR, CDR2 SFDVKD. The CDR3 extends over 16 amino acids. V was clipped by 1 base and J by 8 bases, with 17 bases between them. CDR3 nucleotides: TGTGCCACCAGTGATTTTACGGGCAGTTCGACGGATGAGCAGTTCTTC. Its protein is CATSDFTGSSTDEQFF.

In this sample, this clonotype turned up many times. The chain employs TRBV20-1 and TRBJ2-7; D ambiguous. The CDR3 loop spans 16 amino acids. V was cut by 3 bases and J by 2 bases, with 20 bases left in between. Germline CDR1 reads DFQATT; CDR2 reads SNEGSKA (reference sequence). CDR3: CSARARVPRIPYEQYF. The CDR3, as DNA: TGCAGTGCTAGGGCCCGTGTGCCTCGCATTCCCTACGAGCAGTACTTC.

This sequence joins TRBV20-1 and TRBJ2-7, with D unresolved. The CDR3 extends over 12 amino acids. In germline, CDR1 is DFQATT, CDR2 SNEGSKA (reference sequence). V was pared by 0 bases and J by 3 bases, with 6 bases between. For the CDR3, the DNA is TGCAGTGCTAGAGAGCTAGACTACGAGCAGTACTTC. Translating it yields CSARELDYEQYF.

This clonotype was seen many times. V and J are TRBV7-3 and TRBJ1-2; no clear D gene. The CDR3 is 14 residues long. Germline V gives CDR1 SGHTA, CDR2 FQGTGA. V dropped 1 base and J dropped 4 bases, with 10 bases sitting between them. CDR3 protein: CASSLNPGPYGYTF. CDR3 nucleotide sequence: TGTGCCAGCAGCTTAAATCCAGGCCCCTATGGCTACACCTTC.

This clonotype was seen only a few times. The V call is TRBV12-3 or TRBV12-4, the J call TRBJ1-1, with unresolved D. The V gene lost 6 bases and the J gene lost 2 bases, with 4 bases spanning the gap. The CDR3 sequence is 11 residues long. For the CDR3, the DNA is TGTGCCAGCAGGACTAACACTGAAGCTTTCTTT. Translation gives CASRTNTEAFF.

On this clonotype: One end of the junction fails to match germline, which may point to a read error. The chain employs TRBV7-7 and TRBJ2-1; TRBD2 might be the D (6 bases). Germline-derived CDR1 and CDR2 are SSHAT and FNYEAQ (reference sequence). The CDR3 covers 14 residues. As DNA, the CDR3 is TGTGCTAGCAGGAACCGGGACTCGCACAATGAGCAGTTCTTC. Translated, it gives CASRNRDSHNEQFF.